This T cell receptor (beta chain) was profiled in a study of OX40 agonist ivuxolimab in advanced cancers. Assay: immunoSEQ multiplex PCR; the TCRdb copy retains only in-frame clones and omits some. The table includes 90,000 to 100,000 clones, around 83% detected once. The sequences come from CD4+ or CD8+ T cells sorted from blood, collected in a trial of the OX40 agonist ivuxolimab. The clonotype was recovered from an adult with an advanced solid tumor such as melanoma, head and neck, liver or kidney cancer.

This chain's CDR3 is CASSPGTGDTDTQYF. The CDR3, as DNA: TGTGCCAGCAGCCCCGGGACAGGAGACACAGATACGCAGTATTTT. V is TRBV9 and J is TRBJ2-3; TRBD1 agrees at 8 bases. The CDR3 is 15 amino acids. V was clipped by 4 bases and J by 2 bases; unmatched bases: 6. Germline V CDR1 and CDR2: SGDLS, YYNGEE.